This TCR beta chain was profiled in a study of cytomegalovirus exposure and HLA in healthy donors. Both 60 Vbeta primers and 13 Jbeta primers went into the PCR. Measured with immunoSEQ multiplex PCR; TCRdb has only the in-frame clones, and not every one. The sample lists 100,000 to 150,000 clones, around 77% occurring once. Sequences were obtained from PBMCs. This receptor was identified in a woman in her thirties or forties in good health and CMV-seropositive.

The CDR3 region is CATSRDLLGEQYF. Here the CDR3 DNA reads TGTGCCACCAGCAGAGACTTACTAGGAGAACAGTACTTC. J is TRBJ2-7 and V is TRBV15, with D possibly being TRBD2 (5 bases). The V gene lost 0 bases and the J gene lost 10 bases, with 13 bases spanning the gap. The germline V gene encodes CDR1 LNHNV and CDR2 YYDKDF (reference sequence). This CDR3 has 13 residues.